A selection of T cell receptor beta chains follows, all from one sample in a study of T cell responses to AZD1222 COVID-19 vaccine. Here immunoSEQ multiplex PCR was the method, and the copy in TCRdb shows in-frame clones only, minus some. In the table there are some 190,000 clones, roughly 94% of which are singletons. Sequences were derived from peripheral blood, sampled 28 days after the second dose of the MenACWY control vaccine. These receptors all come from an adult who received the MenACWY meningococcal vaccine as a control. Both conserved end residues are part of each CDR3. A D gene is named only where the DNA matches it firmly. Clone size appears in some rows only: once, few, many, or a class for an expanded clone.

>NA|NA|TRBJ2-7|TRBV5-1
CASSAPGTSYEQYF
TGCGCCAGCAGCGCCCCCGGTACCTCCTACGAGCAGTACTTC
>NA|NA|TRBJ2-3|TRBV4-1
CASSQYGGVGDTQYF
TGCGCCAGCAGCCAATACGGCGGGGTCGGGGATACGCAGTATTTT
>NA|NA|TRBJ1-5|TRBV24-1
CATSDQTGDQPQHF
TGTGCCACCAGTGATCAGACAGGCGATCAGCCCCAGCATTTT
>TRBD2|few|TRBJ2-2|TRBV3-1/TRBV3-2
CASSPQLAGVVGELFF
TGTGCCAGCAGCCCTCAACTAGCGGGAGTGGTCGGGGAGCTGTTTTTT
>NA|NA|TRBJ2-1|TRBV9
CASSGLASEQFF
TGTGCCAGCAGCGGCCTAGCATCTGAGCAGTTCTTC
>TRBD2|NA|TRBJ2-5|TRBV7-2
CASVLAGGSETQYF
TGTGCCAGCGTCCTAGCGGGAGGTTCCGAGACCCAGTACTTC
>NA|NA|TRBJ1-2|TRBV2
CASSESYGYTF
TGTGCCAGCAGTGAGAGCTATGGCTACACCTTC
>TRBD1|NA|TRBJ1-6|TRBV30
CAWSVQGRDSPLHF
TGTGCCTGGAGTGTACAGGGGAGGGATTCACCCCTCCACTTT
>NA|NA|TRBJ2-3|TRBV9
CASSVSRATDTQYF
TGTGCCAGCTCTGTCAGTCGAGCCACAGATACGCAGTATTTT
>NA|NA|TRBJ1-1|TRBV5-1
CASSLGTNTEAFF
TGCGCCAGCAGCTTGGGCACTAACACTGAAGCTTTCTTT